This T cell receptor beta chain was obtained from a study of blood T cells in healthy people across ages. Primers used in a second PCR of roughly 7 to 12 cycles were a sample-barcoded 5' primer and a J-beta primer mix. TCRdb re-derived calls from the 5' RACE reads in MiXCR, one entry per CDR3 protein. The sample has about 800,000 distinct CDR3 sequences; more than 20% are singletons. The ends were cut back, 0 bases at V and 4 bases at J, with 10 bases in the middle. The CDR3 runs 15 residues. Germline values: CDR1 LGHNA, CDR2 YNFKEQ. The sample holds a few counts of this clonotype. The same specimen was also included in a second study, on T cells of mothers and their children.

The sequence came from a boy between 10 and 17 years old in good health. The V and J genes are TRBV4-2 and TRBJ1-5; no clear D. Sample: blood. The CDR3 sequence: CASSQEAWDNQPQHF. For the CDR3, the DNA is TGTGCCAGCAGCCAAGAAGCATGGGATAATCAGCCCCAGCATTTT.